The 5 T cell receptor beta chains presented below share a single source sample, sequenced in a study of blood T cells in healthy people across ages. It was with a sample-barcoded 5' primer and a J-beta primer mix that a second PCR of about 7 to 12 cycles was run. TCRdb redid the calling of the 5' RACE reads with MiXCR, one entry per CDR3 protein. The data show fewer than 2,000,000 distinct CDR3 sequences, with about 32% seen just once and about 11% held by the top ten. The sequenced sample consisted of blood. All receptors come from a woman aged 25 to 45 in good health.

The chain couples TRBV4-1 to TRBJ2-1, with 8 bases aligning to TRBD2. Germline V gene sequence: CDR1 MGHRA, CDR2 YSYEKL. V trimming: 1 base; J trimming: 6 bases; junction bases outside the gene matches: 8. This CDR3 comprises 16 residues. The CDR3 reads CASSQGTGGRLNEQFF. The CDR3 DNA reads as TGCGCCAGCAGCCAAGGGACGGGAGGGCGCCTCAATGAGCAGTTCTTC.

The chain joins TRBV20-1 to TRBJ1-5; the D gene is possibly TRBD1 (6 bases). Trimming took 6 bases from V and 4 from J, leaving 16 bases between them. There are 14 residues in the CDR3. Looked up from germline, CDR1 is DFQATT and CDR2 is SNEGSKA (reference sequence). CDR3 residues: CSARQDAGNQPQHF. CDR3 sequence (DNA): TGCAGTGCCAGACAGGACGCAGGGAATCAGCCCCAGCATTTT.

The CDR3 DNA reads as TGTGCCAGCAGCAAGAACCGGGACAGGGATTTGGGCTACACCTTC. This codes for CASSKNRDRDLGYTF. The chain joins TRBV7-6 to TRBJ1-2, with 9 bases lining up with TRBD1. The germline gives CDR1 SGHVS, CDR2 FNYEAQ. The CDR3 contains 15 residues. V trimming: 5 bases; J trimming: 8 bases; junction bases outside the gene matches: 12.

In regard to this clonotype: One junction end does not reproduce the germline sequence, and a read error may be involved. J is TRBJ2-7 and V is TRBV10-1; 10 positions agree with TRBD2. CDR3 length: 15 residues. Germline V CDR1 and CDR2: WNHNN, SYGVQD (reference sequence). The CDR3 coding sequence is TGCGCCTGCAGTGACGGCGGGACTAGCGACTACGAGCAGTACTTC. Protein: CACSDGGTSDYEQYF.

In this sample, this clonotype turned up a few times. This rearrangement joins TRBV6-6 to TRBJ2-3; D is unresolved. The CDR3 contains 14 residues. The V gene lost 4 bases and the J gene lost 0 bases, with 8 bases spanning the gap. The V gene's germline CDR1 is MNHNY and CDR2 SVGAGI (reference sequence). CDR3 sequence (DNA): TGTGCCAGCAGTTCCACGTCAAGCACAGATACGCAGTATTTT. Encoded protein: CASSSTSSTDTQYF.